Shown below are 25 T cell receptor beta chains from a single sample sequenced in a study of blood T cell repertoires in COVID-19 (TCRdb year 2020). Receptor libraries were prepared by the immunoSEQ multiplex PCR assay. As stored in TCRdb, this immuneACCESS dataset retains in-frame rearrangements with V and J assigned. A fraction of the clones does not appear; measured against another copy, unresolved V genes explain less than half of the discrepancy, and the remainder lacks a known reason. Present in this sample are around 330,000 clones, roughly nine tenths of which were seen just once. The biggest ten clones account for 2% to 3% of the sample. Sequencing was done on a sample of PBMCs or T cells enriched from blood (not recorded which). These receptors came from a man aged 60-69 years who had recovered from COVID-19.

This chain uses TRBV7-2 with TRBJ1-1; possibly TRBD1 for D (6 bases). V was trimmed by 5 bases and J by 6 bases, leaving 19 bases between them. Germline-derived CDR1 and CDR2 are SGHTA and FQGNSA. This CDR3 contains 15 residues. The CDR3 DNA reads TGTGCCAGCAGCCCTAACAGGGTGCTCCAGGCTGAAGCTTTCTTT. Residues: CASSPNRVLQAEAFF.

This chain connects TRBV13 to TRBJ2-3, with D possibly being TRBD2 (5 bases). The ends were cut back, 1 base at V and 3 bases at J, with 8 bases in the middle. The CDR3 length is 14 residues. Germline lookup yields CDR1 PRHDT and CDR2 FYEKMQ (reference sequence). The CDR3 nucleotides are TGTGCCAGCAGCTTAGCCCCGGGAACAGATACGCAGTATTTT. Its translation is CASSLAPGTDTQYF.

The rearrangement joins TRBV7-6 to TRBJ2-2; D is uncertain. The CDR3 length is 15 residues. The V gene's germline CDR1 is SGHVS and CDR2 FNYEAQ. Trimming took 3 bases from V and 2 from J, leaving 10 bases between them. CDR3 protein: CASSLSSPNTGELFF. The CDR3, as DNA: TGTGCCAGCAGCTTGAGTAGCCCCAACACCGGGGAGCTGTTTTTT.

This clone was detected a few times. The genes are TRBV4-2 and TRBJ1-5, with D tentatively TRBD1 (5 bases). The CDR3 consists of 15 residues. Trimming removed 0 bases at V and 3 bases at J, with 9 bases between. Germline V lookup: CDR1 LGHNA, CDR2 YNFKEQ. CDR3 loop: CASSQDTRVNQPQHF. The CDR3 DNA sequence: TGTGCCAGCAGCCAAGATACCAGGGTCAATCAGCCCCAGCATTTT.

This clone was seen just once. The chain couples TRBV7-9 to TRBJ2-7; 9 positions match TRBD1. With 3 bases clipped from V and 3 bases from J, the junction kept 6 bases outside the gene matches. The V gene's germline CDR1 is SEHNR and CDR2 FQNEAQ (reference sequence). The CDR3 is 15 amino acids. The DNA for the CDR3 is TGTGCCAGCAGCTTCCGGGACAGGGATGGCTACGAGCAGTACTTC. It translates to CASSFRDRDGYEQYF.

The CDR3 here is CASSDLIRAEAFF. CDR3 nucleotides: TGTGCCAGCAGTGACCTCATTCGGGCTGAAGCTTTCTTT. The chain employs TRBV7-2 and TRBJ1-1; D is uncertain. The V gene lost 6 bases and the J gene lost 6 bases, with 14 bases spanning the gap. Germline V gives CDR1 SGHTA, CDR2 FQGNSA. This CDR3 has 13 residues.

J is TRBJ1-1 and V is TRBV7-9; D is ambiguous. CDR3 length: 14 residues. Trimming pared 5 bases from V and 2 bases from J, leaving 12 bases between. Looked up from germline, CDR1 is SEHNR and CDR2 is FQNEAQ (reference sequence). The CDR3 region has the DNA TGTGCCAGCAGCCCTACGACAACTAACACTGAAGCTTTCTTT. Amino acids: CASSPTTTNTEAFF.

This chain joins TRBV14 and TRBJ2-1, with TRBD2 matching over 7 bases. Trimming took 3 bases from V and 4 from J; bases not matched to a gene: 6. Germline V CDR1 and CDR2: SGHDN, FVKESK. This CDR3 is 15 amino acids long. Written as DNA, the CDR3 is TGTGCCAGCAGCCACCGGACTAGGCTGTACAATGAGCAGTTCTTC. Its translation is CASSHRTRLYNEQFF.

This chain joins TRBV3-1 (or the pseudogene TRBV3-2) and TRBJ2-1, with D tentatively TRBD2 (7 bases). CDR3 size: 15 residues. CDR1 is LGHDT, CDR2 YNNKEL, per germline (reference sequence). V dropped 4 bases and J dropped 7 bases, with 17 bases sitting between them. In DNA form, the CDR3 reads TGTGCCAGCAGCCCAGGAGGGGGGGCCGTAAATGAGCAGTTCTTC. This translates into CASSPGGGAVNEQFF.

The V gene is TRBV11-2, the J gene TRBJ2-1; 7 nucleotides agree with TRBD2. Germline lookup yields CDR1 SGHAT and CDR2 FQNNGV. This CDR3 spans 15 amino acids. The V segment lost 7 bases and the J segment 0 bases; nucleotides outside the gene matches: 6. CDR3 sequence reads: CASILAASSYNEQFF. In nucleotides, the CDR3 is TGTGCCAGCATCCTAGCGGCGAGCTCCTACAATGAGCAGTTCTTC.

The CDR3 is CASSLTAGRDAFF. The DNA of the CDR3 is TGTGCCAGCAGCTTGACAGCGGGCCGGGATGCTTTCTTT. The chain combines TRBV7-2 with TRBJ1-1; tentatively, D is TRBD1 (5 bases). The V end was cut by 3 bases, the J end by 11 bases, with 16 bases between. Germline V CDR1 and CDR2: SGHTA, FQGNSA. This CDR3 spans 13 amino acids.

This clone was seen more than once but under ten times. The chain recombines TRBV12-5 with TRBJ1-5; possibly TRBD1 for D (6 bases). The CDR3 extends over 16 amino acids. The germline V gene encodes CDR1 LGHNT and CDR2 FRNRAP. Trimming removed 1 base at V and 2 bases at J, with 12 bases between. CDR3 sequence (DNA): TGTGCTAGTGGTTTGGGCGGCAGGGGAGGCAATCAGCCCCAGCATTTT. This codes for CASGLGGRGGNQPQHF.

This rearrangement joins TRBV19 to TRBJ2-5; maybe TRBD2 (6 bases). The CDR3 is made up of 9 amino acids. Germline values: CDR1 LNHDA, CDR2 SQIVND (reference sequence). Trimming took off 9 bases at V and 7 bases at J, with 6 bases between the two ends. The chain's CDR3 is CARGGTQYF. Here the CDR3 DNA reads TGTGCCAGGGGGGGGACCCAGTACTTC.

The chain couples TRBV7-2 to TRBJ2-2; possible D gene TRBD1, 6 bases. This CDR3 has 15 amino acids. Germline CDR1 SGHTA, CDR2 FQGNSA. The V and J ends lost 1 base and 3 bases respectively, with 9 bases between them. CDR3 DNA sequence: TGTGCCAGCAGCTTAGGACAGGCCTACACCGGGGAGCTGTTTTTT. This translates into CASSLGQAYTGELFF.

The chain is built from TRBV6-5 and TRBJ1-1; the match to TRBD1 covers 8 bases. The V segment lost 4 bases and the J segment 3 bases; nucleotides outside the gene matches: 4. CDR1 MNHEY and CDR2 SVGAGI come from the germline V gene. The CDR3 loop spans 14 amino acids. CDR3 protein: CASSWTGRDTEAFF. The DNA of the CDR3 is TGTGCCAGCAGTTGGACAGGGCGGGACACTGAAGCTTTCTTT.

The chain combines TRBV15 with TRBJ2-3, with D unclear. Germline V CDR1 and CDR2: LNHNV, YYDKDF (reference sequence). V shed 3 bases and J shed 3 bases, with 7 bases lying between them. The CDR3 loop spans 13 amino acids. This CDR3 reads CATSRSPTDTQYF. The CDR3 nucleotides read TGTGCCACCAGCAGGAGCCCGACAGATACGCAGTATTTT.

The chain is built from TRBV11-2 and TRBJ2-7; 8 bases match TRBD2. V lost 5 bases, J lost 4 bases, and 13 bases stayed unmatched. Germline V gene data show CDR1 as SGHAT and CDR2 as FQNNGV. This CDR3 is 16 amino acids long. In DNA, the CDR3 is TGTGCCAGCAGCCAAATAGCGGGAACCGTCCCATACGAGCAGTACTTC. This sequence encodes CASSQIAGTVPYEQYF. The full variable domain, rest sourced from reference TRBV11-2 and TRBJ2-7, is EAGVAQSPRYKIIEKRQSVAFWCNPISGHATLYWYQQILGQGPKLLIQFQNNGVVDDSQLPKDRFSAERLKGVDSTLKIQPAKLEDSAVYLCASSQIAGTVPYEQYFGPGTRLTVT.

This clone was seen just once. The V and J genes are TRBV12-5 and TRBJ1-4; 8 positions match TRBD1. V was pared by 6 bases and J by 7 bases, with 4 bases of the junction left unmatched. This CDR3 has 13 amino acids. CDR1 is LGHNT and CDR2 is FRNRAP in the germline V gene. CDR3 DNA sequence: TGTGCTAGTGGGCCCGGGACAGGTGAAAAACTGTTTTTT. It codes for CASGPGTGEKLFF.

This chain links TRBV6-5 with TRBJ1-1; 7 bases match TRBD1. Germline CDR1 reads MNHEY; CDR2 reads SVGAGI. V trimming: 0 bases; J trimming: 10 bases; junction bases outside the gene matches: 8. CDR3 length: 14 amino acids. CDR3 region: CASSYSIRQGGAFF. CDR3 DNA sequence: TGTGCCAGCAGTTACTCGATCCGGCAGGGGGGAGCTTTCTTT.

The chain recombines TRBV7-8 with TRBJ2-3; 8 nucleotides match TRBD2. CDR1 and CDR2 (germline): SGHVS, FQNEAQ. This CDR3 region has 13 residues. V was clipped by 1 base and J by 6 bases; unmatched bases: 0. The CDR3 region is CASSLGLADTQYF. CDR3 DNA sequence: TGTGCCAGCAGCTTAGGACTAGCGGATACGCAGTATTTT.

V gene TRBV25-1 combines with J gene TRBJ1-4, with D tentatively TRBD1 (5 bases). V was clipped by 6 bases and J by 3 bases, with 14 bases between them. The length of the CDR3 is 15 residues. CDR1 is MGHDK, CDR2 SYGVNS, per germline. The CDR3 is CASRDTRLPNEKLFF. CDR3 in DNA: TGTGCCAGCAGGGACACACGGCTCCCTAATGAAAAACTGTTTTTT.

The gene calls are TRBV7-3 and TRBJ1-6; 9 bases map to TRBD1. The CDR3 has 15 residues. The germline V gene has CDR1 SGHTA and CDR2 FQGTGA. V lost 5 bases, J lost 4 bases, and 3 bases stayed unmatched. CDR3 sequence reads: CASSRQGGYNSPLHF. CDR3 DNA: TGTGCCAGCAGCCGACAGGGGGGGTATAATTCACCCCTCCACTTT.

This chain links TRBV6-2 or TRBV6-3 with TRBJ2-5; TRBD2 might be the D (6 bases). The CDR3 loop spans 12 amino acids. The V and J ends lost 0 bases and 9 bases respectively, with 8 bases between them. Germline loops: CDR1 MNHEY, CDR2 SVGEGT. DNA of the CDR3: TGTGCCAGCAGTTACTCGACGGGGGCCCAGTACTTC. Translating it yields CASSYSTGAQYF.

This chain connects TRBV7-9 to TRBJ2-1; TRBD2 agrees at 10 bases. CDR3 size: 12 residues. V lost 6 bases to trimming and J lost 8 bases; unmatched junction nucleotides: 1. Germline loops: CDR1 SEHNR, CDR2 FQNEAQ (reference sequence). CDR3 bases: TGTGCCAGCAGAGCGGGAGGGCATGAGCAGTTCTTC. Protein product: CASRAGGHEQFF.

DNA for the CDR3: TGCGCCAGCAGTCAATCTGTGGACAGGGACACTGAAGCTTTCTTT. This encodes CASSQSVDRDTEAFF. The chain joins TRBV23-1 to TRBJ1-1; 8 bases agree with TRBD1. TRBV23-1 falls under the ORF class, with uncertain function. The length of the CDR3 is 15 residues. V was pared by 0 bases and J by 3 bases, with 3 bases of the junction left unmatched.